The 32 T cell receptor beta chains given below trace back to one sample, sequenced in a study of T cell responses to AZD1222 COVID-19 vaccine. The table came from immunoSEQ multiplex PCR; TCRdb's copy has only in-frame clones and leaves some out. The profile shows about 140,000 clones, roughly 93% of them singletons. The starting material was peripheral blood, obtained on day 0 of MenACWY control vaccination. These receptors were collected from an adult in good health.

The gene calls are TRBV5-6 and TRBJ2-7; maybe TRBD1 (5 bases). Trimming stripped 5 bases from V and 7 bases from J, with 13 bases between. CDR3 size: 12 residues. CDR1 SGHDT and CDR2 YYEEEE come from the germline V gene. CDR3: CASSGVRGEQYF. The CDR3 DNA sequence: TGTGCCAGCAGTGGCGTTAGGGGAGAGCAGTACTTC.

This clone was observed a few times. This chain uses TRBV7-8 with TRBJ2-1; possibly TRBD2 for D (5 bases). The CDR3 sequence is 14 residues long. Between the trimmed V and J ends, which lost 3 bases and 1 base, there was a span of 7 bases. The germline CDR1 and CDR2 sequences are SGHVS and FQNEAQ. The CDR3 spells CASSLSGSYNEQFF. CDR3 bases: TGTGCCAGCAGCTTGAGCGGATCCTACAATGAGCAGTTCTTC.

This clone has only one observation. The chain uses TRBV7-3 and TRBJ1-1, with 7 bases lining up with TRBD1. Unmatched junction bases numbered 1, after V lost 2 bases and J lost 1 base. This CDR3 has 14 amino acids. Germline values: CDR1 SGHTA, CDR2 FQGTGA. For the CDR3, the DNA is TGTGCCAGCAGCTTAGGGACAGCGAACACTGAAGCTTTCTTT. This translates into CASSLGTANTEAFF.

The rearrangement joins TRBV27 to TRBJ1-4; perhaps TRBD1 as D (5 bases). V was clipped by 5 bases and J by 3 bases, with 10 bases between them. The length of the CDR3 is 14 residues. Germline assignment: CDR1 MNHEY and CDR2 SMNVEV (reference sequence). This CDR3 reads CASSPQGPNEKLFF. Written as DNA, the CDR3 is TGTGCCAGCAGTCCCCAGGGCCCTAATGAAAAACTGTTTTTT.

The chain recombines TRBV28 with TRBJ2-1, with a weak D call TRBD2 (6 bases). Germline assignment: CDR1 MDHEN and CDR2 SYDVKM. V lost 6 bases and J 5 bases, leaving 17 bases between the germline ends. CDR3 length equals 15 residues. Here the CDR3 reads CASSRNPGRHNEQFF. The CDR3 region has the DNA TGTGCCAGCAGCCGGAATCCCGGGAGACACAATGAGCAGTTCTTC.

The CDR3 coding sequence is TGTGCCAGCAGCCGGACTAGCGGGATCACAGATACGCAGTATTTT. Encoded protein: CASSRTSGITDTQYF. The chain combines TRBV7-3 with TRBJ2-3; 12 bases match TRBD2. The V gene's germline CDR1 is SGHTA and CDR2 FQGTGA. This CDR3 has 15 residues. The J segment lost 2 bases and the V segment lost 5 bases, leaving 2 bases of the junction unmatched.

This chain uses TRBV6-1 with TRBJ1-1; D ambiguous. The V gene's germline CDR1 is MNHNS and CDR2 SASEGT. This CDR3 region has 13 residues. Trimming removed 1 base from V and 1 base from J, with 4 bases in between. CDR3: CASSEDKNTEAFF. The CDR3 DNA is TGTGCCAGCAGTGAAGACAAGAACACTGAAGCTTTCTTT.

The table lists this clone with a few counts. The chain links TRBV5-5 to TRBJ2-5; D is perhaps TRBD1 (6 bases). The length of the CDR3 is 15 residues. Germline assignment: CDR1 SGHKS and CDR2 YYEKEE (reference sequence). The ends were cut back, 4 bases at V and 1 base at J, with 14 bases in the middle. CDR3 DNA: TGTGCCAGCAGCGAGGGGACAAGGTTCCAAGAGACCCAGTACTTC. Protein: CASSEGTRFQETQYF.

The rearrangement uses TRBV19 and TRBJ1-1; tentatively, D is TRBD1 (5 bases). This CDR3 region has 14 residues. V lost 3 bases and J lost 1, with 9 bases in between. Germline V CDR1 and CDR2: LNHDA, SQIVND (reference sequence). CDR3 sequence reads: CASSIGTGNTEAFF. CDR3 nucleotide sequence: TGTGCCAGTAGTATCGGGACGGGGAACACTGAAGCTTTCTTT.

This clone was recorded only once. This chain links TRBV18 with TRBJ2-1; TRBD1 matches at 10 bases. Unmatched junction bases numbered 7, after V lost 4 bases and J lost 7 bases. The CDR3 runs to 15 residues. The germline V gene encodes CDR1 KGHSH and CDR2 LQKENI. The CDR3: CASSLRDRGGNEQFF. CDR3 DNA: TGTGCCAGCTCACTCCGGGACAGGGGAGGTAATGAGCAGTTCTTC.

The chain employs TRBV7-9 and TRBJ1-4, with D uncertain. CDR1 and CDR2 from the germline V gene are SEHNR and FQNEAQ (reference sequence). This CDR3 is 13 amino acids long. V was trimmed by 3 bases and J by 8 bases, leaving 10 bases between them. CDR3 nucleotide sequence: TGTGCCAGCAGCTTCCCGGCGGCGGAAAAACTGTTTTTT. It encodes CASSFPAAEKLFF.

CDR3: CASSLFGQNTGELFF. As DNA, the CDR3 is TGTGCCAGCAGCTTATTCGGACAGAACACCGGGGAGCTGTTTTTT. The genes are TRBV7-6 and TRBJ2-2, with TRBD1 as a possible D gene (5 bases). The length of the CDR3 is 15 residues. The V and J ends lost 2 bases and 1 base respectively, with 8 bases between them. Germline V gene data show CDR1 as SGHVS and CDR2 as FNYEAQ.

The chain couples TRBV4-2 to TRBJ1-2, with unresolved D. The CDR3 has 14 amino acids. Germline values: CDR1 LGHNA, CDR2 YNFKEQ. V dropped 0 bases and J dropped 4 bases, with 9 bases sitting between them. CDR3 sequence reads: CASSQDQAGYGYTF. CDR3 DNA: TGTGCCAGCAGCCAAGATCAGGCGGGCTATGGCTACACCTTC.

The chain recombines TRBV2 with TRBJ2-6; a possible D gene is TRBD2 (7 bases). V was pared by 1 base and J by 0 bases, with 10 bases between. This CDR3 is built from 17 residues. In germline, CDR1 is SNHLY, CDR2 FYNNEI. The CDR3 is CASSEEGDYSGANVLTF. The CDR3 coding sequence is TGTGCCAGCAGTGAAGAGGGGGACTACTCTGGGGCCAACGTCCTGACTTTC.

The chain links TRBV5-4 to TRBJ1-3; possible D gene TRBD1, 6 bases. Trimming removed 4 bases from V and 0 bases from J, with 11 bases in between. Germline CDR1 reads SGHNT; CDR2 reads YYREEE (reference sequence). This CDR3 spans 15 amino acids. The CDR3 reads CASSPDRISGNTIYF. Written as DNA, the CDR3 is TGTGCCAGCAGCCCTGACAGGATCTCTGGAAACACCATATATTTT.

The gene calls are TRBV5-4 and TRBJ2-3; 8 nucleotides line up with TRBD2. Germline V gene sequence: CDR1 SGHNT, CDR2 YYREEE (reference sequence). Losses at the gene ends were 2 bases for V and 2 bases for J; bases not matched to a gene: 4. CDR3 length: 15 residues. The CDR3 coding sequence is TGTGCCAGCAGCTTCGGGGGGGTGATCACAGATACGCAGTATTTT. This translates into CASSFGGVITDTQYF.

The chain joins TRBV10-3 to TRBJ2-3; D may be TRBD1 or TRBD2 (5 bases each). The V gene's germline CDR1 is ENHRY and CDR2 SYGVKD. The CDR3 loop spans 18 amino acids. Trimming removed 3 bases at V and 1 base at J, with 20 bases between. In DNA form, the CDR3 reads TGTGCCATCAGTGACTCATCCGGGGCTCGCATACGCACAGATACGCAGTATTTT. Its translation is CAISDSSGARIRTDTQYF.

The chain employs TRBV6-5 and TRBJ1-1; TRBD1 matches at 7 bases. Losses at the gene ends were 5 bases for V and 1 base for J; bases not matched to a gene: 4. Looked up from germline, CDR1 is MNHEY and CDR2 is SVGAGI. The length of the CDR3 is 14 residues. CDR3 loop: CASSKRTGNTEAFF. Here the CDR3 DNA reads TGTGCCAGCAGTAAACGGACAGGGAACACTGAAGCTTTCTTT.

The chain links TRBV10-2 to TRBJ2-5; 9 bases line up with TRBD1. The CDR3 is made up of 15 amino acids. CDR1 and CDR2 from the germline V gene are WSHSY and SAAADI. The V gene end was trimmed by 4 bases and the J gene end by 7 bases; junction bases not matched to a gene: 10. CDR3 residues: CASSAGGQGTGTQYF. The CDR3 DNA reads TGCGCCAGCAGTGCCGGGGGACAGGGAACCGGGACCCAGTACTTC.

The chain carries TRBV4-2 and TRBJ1-1; no firm D call. Germline CDR1 LGHNA, CDR2 YNFKEQ. The CDR3 runs to 18 residues. V was cut by 0 bases and J by 3 bases, with 20 bases left in between. The CDR3 DNA is TGTGCCAGCAGCCAAGACTGGACCTCGGAAAAATCCTACACTGAAGCTTTCTTT. Amino acids: CASSQDWTSEKSYTEAFF.

This chain links TRBV13 with TRBJ2-7, with D perhaps TRBD1 (6 bases). There are 12 residues in the CDR3. V was trimmed by 0 bases and J by 6 bases, leaving 6 bases between them. Germline loops: CDR1 PRHDT, CDR2 FYEKMQ (reference sequence). In nucleotides, the CDR3 is TGTGCCAGCAGCTTAGGCAGGGGCGAGCAGTACTTC. Translated: CASSLGRGEQYF.

The rearrangement links TRBV2 to TRBJ2-2; D possibly matches TRBD1 or TRBD2 (5 bases each). V was shortened by 6 bases and J by 10 bases, with 9 bases between the two germline ends. Per the germline V gene, CDR1 is SNHLY and CDR2 is FYNNEI. The CDR3 is 11 amino acids. This CDR3 is CASSGALELFF. CDR3 nucleotides: TGTGCCAGCAGCGGGGCCCTGGAGCTGTTTTTT.

The V call is TRBV11-2, the J call TRBJ2-3; D not resolved. Germline V gene lookup returns CDR1 SGHAT and CDR2 FQNNGV. The CDR3 extends over 11 amino acids. V was shortened by 1 base and J by 6 bases, with 2 bases between the two germline ends. CDR3 loop: CASSLGDTQYF. In DNA form, the CDR3 reads TGTGCCAGCAGCTTAGGGGATACGCAGTATTTT.

The chain links TRBV19 to TRBJ2-1; 9 nucleotides agree with TRBD2. With 0 bases clipped from V and 2 bases from J, the junction kept 8 bases outside the gene matches. Germline V gene sequence: CDR1 LNHDA, CDR2 SQIVND (reference sequence). The CDR3 loop spans 18 amino acids. The DNA for the CDR3 is TGTGCCAGTAGTATAGACAGGGTAGCGGGAGCACCCTACAATGAGCAGTTCTTC. Protein product: CASSIDRVAGAPYNEQFF.

The rearrangement links TRBV3-1 (or the pseudogene TRBV3-2) to TRBJ1-4; TRBD1 is a possible D gene (6 bases). Germline-derived CDR1 and CDR2 are LGHDT and YNNKEL (reference sequence). The ends were cut back, 5 bases at V and 8 bases at J, with 21 bases in the middle. This CDR3 spans 16 amino acids. The CDR3: CASSSRSEGRGEKLFF. The DNA of the CDR3 is TGTGCCAGCAGCAGCAGGAGTGAGGGAAGGGGGGAAAAACTGTTTTTT.

The chain combines TRBV29-1 with TRBJ1-1, with D hard to call. The CDR3 spans 10 residues. Per the germline V gene, CDR1 is SQVTM and CDR2 is ANQGSEA. Between the trimmed V and J ends, which lost 7 bases and 1 base, there was a span of 4 bases. CDR3 sequence: CSAQNTEAFF. As DNA, the CDR3 is TGCAGCGCCCAGAACACTGAAGCTTTCTTT. Full variable domain (rest looked up from reference TRBV29-1 and TRBJ1-1): SAVISQKPSRDICQRGTSLTIQCQVDSQVTMMFWYRQQPGQSLTLIATANQGSEATYESGFVIDKFPISRPNLTFSTLTVSNMSPEDSSIYLCSAQNTEAFFGQGTRLTVV.

The V gene is TRBV5-1, the J gene TRBJ2-7; 13 bases agree with TRBD2. The V segment lost 4 bases and the J segment 5 bases; nucleotides outside the gene matches: 6. Germline CDR1 reads SGHRS; CDR2 reads YFSETQ. The CDR3 totals 15 residues. This CDR3 is CASSLRTSGRDEQYF. CDR3 coding DNA: TGCGCCAGCAGCCTCCGGACTAGCGGGAGAGACGAGCAGTACTTC.

The chain couples TRBV4-1 to TRBJ1-1, with 7 nucleotides matching TRBD1. The CDR3 is 18 amino acids. The junction had 16 bases not matched to a gene; V was cut back by 2 bases and J by 4 bases. Germline V gene sequence: CDR1 MGHRA, CDR2 YSYEKL. The CDR3, as DNA: TGCGCCAGCAGCCAATTGGGGGTTCGGACAGGCCAGGGCACTGAAGCTTTCTTT. Translating it yields CASSQLGVRTGQGTEAFF.

The rearrangement joins TRBV5-4 to TRBJ1-5, with 7 bases lining up with TRBD1. This CDR3 is 14 amino acids long. Germline-derived CDR1 and CDR2 are SGHNT and YYREEE (reference sequence). The junction had 4 bases not matched to a gene; V was cut back by 3 bases and J by 4 bases. DNA of the CDR3: TGTGCCAGCAGCTCTTCAGGGGGTAATCAGCCCCAGCATTTT. The encoded protein is CASSSSGGNQPQHF.

About this clone: This could be a read error, since a much larger clone is one nucleotide away. The chain has TRBV7-3 and TRBJ1-1, with 8 bases that match TRBD1. V shed 5 bases and J 1 base; nucleotides not matched to a gene: 3. Per germline, CDR1 SGHTA and CDR2 FQGTGA. The CDR3 has 14 residues. The CDR3 coding sequence is TGTGCCAGCAGCCACGACAGGGGGAACACTGAAGCTTTCTTT. This gives the protein CASSHDRGNTEAFF. Full variable domain (missing parts from reference TRBV7-3 and TRBJ1-1): GAGVSQTPSNKVTEKGKYVELRCDPISGHTALYWYRQSLGQGPEFLIYFQGTGAADDSGLPNDRFFAVRPEGSVSTLKIQRTERGDSAVYLCASSHDRGNTEAFFGQGTRLTVV.

The chain carries TRBV6-5 and TRBJ1-1, with a tentative D call TRBD1 (6 bases). Germline V gene data show CDR1 as MNHEY and CDR2 as SVGAGI. This CDR3 region has 16 residues. V lost 2 bases, J lost 1 base, and 14 bases lay in between. CDR3 protein: CASSYVGGIGNTEAFF. In DNA, the CDR3 is TGTGCCAGCAGTTACGTAGGGGGGATAGGGAACACTGAAGCTTTCTTT.

This clone was seen only once. V gene TRBV27 combines with J gene TRBJ1-5, with TRBD1 as a possible D gene (6 bases). Germline V CDR1 and CDR2: MNHEY, SMNVEV (reference sequence). Trimming shortened V by 5 bases and J by 0 bases, and 11 bases separated the two germline ends. CDR3 length: 15 amino acids. The chain's CDR3 is CASSPLDSSNQPQHF. Here the CDR3 DNA reads TGTGCCAGCAGTCCTCTGGACAGTAGCAATCAGCCCCAGCATTTT.